The 23 T cell receptor beta chains below come from one sample, sequenced in a study of blood T cell repertoires in COVID-19 (dated by TCRdb to 2020 to 2022). Libraries came from the immunoSEQ multiplex PCR assay. TCRdb retrieved this table from immuneACCESS and kept in-frame rearrangements only. Not all clones are present; in checked studies, unresolved V genes account for under half, and no reason is known for the remainder. This sample comprises more than 300,000 clones, about nine tenths of them detected only once. The biggest ten clones account for just under 7.5% of the sample. The sequenced sample consisted of peripheral blood. The receptors come from a woman in her 70s with COVID-19, enrolled during active disease.

This clone showed up just once. The CDR3 DNA sequence: TGTGCCACCAGAGGGGGTCCACCCAGTTACGAGCAGTACTTC. Its translation: CATRGGPPSYEQYF. The chain has TRBV24-1 and TRBJ2-7; D is possibly TRBD1 (6 bases). The germline V and J ends were trimmed by 7 bases and 4 bases, with 16 bases remaining between them. This CDR3 has 14 residues. The germline V gene has CDR1 KGHDR and CDR2 SFDVKD.

About this clone: Distinct nucleotide sequences in the sample also encode this CDR3. V gene TRBV4-3 combines with J gene TRBJ1-4; 9 positions match TRBD1. The germline gives CDR1 LGHNA, CDR2 YSLEER. The CDR3 is made up of 16 amino acids. J lost 6 bases, V lost 0 bases, and 5 bases had no gene match. The CDR3 sequence: CASSQDPGQGYEKLFF. As DNA, the CDR3 is TGCGCCAGCAGCCAAGATCCGGGACAGGGCTATGAAAAACTGTTTTTT.

The chain couples TRBV11-2 to TRBJ1-2, with a weak D call TRBD1 (6 bases). Trimming removed 8 bases from V and 5 bases from J, with 9 bases in between. CDR1 is SGHAT, CDR2 FQNNGV, per germline. The CDR3 has 11 residues. The DNA for the CDR3 is TGTGCCAGCGGGACACTATATGGCTACACCTTC. Translated: CASGTLYGYTF. Full variable domain (outside the CDR3, taken from reference TRBV11-2 and TRBJ1-2): EAGVAQSPRYKIIEKRQSVAFWCNPISGHATLYWYQQILGQGPKLLIQFQNNGVVDDSQLPKDRFSAERLKGVDSTLKIQPAKLEDSAVYLCASGTLYGYTFGSGTRLTVV.

This chain uses TRBV15 with TRBJ1-2; D is unresolved. The V gene lost 3 bases and the J gene lost 4 bases, with 9 bases spanning the gap. This CDR3 comprises 13 residues. CDR1 is LNHNV, CDR2 YYDKDF, per germline (reference sequence). CDR3 sequence reads: CATSREAPYGYTF. As DNA, the CDR3 is TGTGCCACCAGCAGGGAGGCACCCTATGGCTACACCTTC.

The CDR3 bases are TGCGCCAGCAGCCCCGACAGGGTCTCTGTTGGCTCACCCCTCCACTTT. This translates into CASSPDRVSVGSPLHF. The chain employs TRBV4-3 and TRBJ1-6, with TRBD1 identical over 7 bases. After removal of 4 bases from V and 10 bases from J, the junction contained 13 bases not matched to a gene. The CDR3 spans 16 residues. CDR1 is LGHNA and CDR2 is YSLEER in the germline V gene.

This chain uses TRBV13 with TRBJ2-7; 9 bases map to TRBD2. The CDR3 has 16 amino acids. Germline V gives CDR1 PRHDT, CDR2 FYEKMQ (reference sequence). After removal of 5 bases from V and 0 bases from J, the junction contained 8 bases not matched to a gene. The chain's CDR3 is CASSPLTSGPSYEQYF. The CDR3 nucleotides read TGTGCCAGCAGCCCCCTCACTAGCGGGCCCTCCTACGAGCAGTACTTC.

This chain connects TRBV7-3 to TRBJ2-3, with TRBD2 matching over 8 bases. This CDR3 is 18 amino acids long. The V gene end was trimmed by 5 bases and the J gene end by 1 base; junction bases not matched to a gene: 14. Looked up from germline, CDR1 is SGHTA and CDR2 is FQGTGA. CDR3 nucleotides: TGTGCCAGCAGCGCCAAGACGCAAGCGGGGGCCGGCACAGATACGCAGTATTTT. Translating gives CASSAKTQAGAGTDTQYF.

V usage is TRBV4-1 and J usage is TRBJ2-1; tentatively, D is TRBD2 (7 bases). The CDR3 totals 17 residues. The germline V gene encodes CDR1 MGHRA and CDR2 YSYEKL. Trimming removed 2 bases at V and 7 bases at J, with 21 bases between. This CDR3 reads CASSQPNGARGRNEQFF. The CDR3 DNA reads as TGCGCCAGCAGCCAACCGAACGGGGCGCGGGGGCGAAATGAGCAGTTCTTC.

V usage is TRBV2 and J usage is TRBJ1-5; maybe TRBD1 (5 bases). Looked up from germline, CDR1 is SNHLY and CDR2 is FYNNEI. The CDR3 is 13 amino acids. V was cut by 2 bases and J by 7 bases, with 9 bases left in between. The CDR3 DNA sequence: TGTGCCAGCAGTGAAAACGGGGGACAGCCCCAGCATTTT. Its translation is CASSENGGQPQHF.

The rearrangement links TRBV20-1 to TRBJ1-1; no definite D call. Germline loops: CDR1 DFQATT, CDR2 SNEGSKA (reference sequence). Between the trimmed V and J ends, which lost 4 bases and 7 bases, there was a span of 10 bases. This CDR3 has 11 amino acids. The CDR3 coding sequence is TGCAGTGCTAACGGGTTCGGTGAAGCTTTCTTT. Protein: CSANGFGEAFF.

This chain links TRBV19 with TRBJ1-2, with D possibly being TRBD1 (6 bases). The CDR3 is made up of 14 amino acids. Germline-derived CDR1 and CDR2 are LNHDA and SQIVND (reference sequence). The V and J ends lost 2 bases and 4 bases respectively, with 11 bases between them. In DNA, the CDR3 is TGTGCCAGTAGTATAACAGGGTCGAGCTATGGCTACACCTTC. Translation gives CASSITGSSYGYTF.

The chain carries TRBV5-6 and TRBJ2-1, with 7 bases fitting TRBD2. The J segment lost 9 bases and the V segment lost 4 bases, leaving 7 bases of the junction unmatched. The CDR3 is 13 residues long. Germline CDR1 is SGHDT and CDR2 is YYEEEE. CDR3 sequence: CASSPGRVGEQFF. The CDR3 region has the DNA TGTGCCAGCAGCCCAGGGAGGGTCGGTGAGCAGTTCTTC.

The gene calls are TRBV20-1 and TRBJ1-2; 7 bases are a match to TRBD1. J was trimmed by 4 bases and V by 3 bases; bases with no gene match: 5. Per germline, CDR1 DFQATT and CDR2 SNEGSKA (reference sequence). This CDR3 spans 13 amino acids. CDR3 loop: CSASFQGGYGYTF. The DNA for the CDR3 is TGCAGTGCTAGTTTCCAGGGGGGCTATGGCTACACCTTC.

The V call is TRBV7-2, the J call TRBJ1-2; no definite D call. Trimming pared 7 bases from V and 6 bases from J, leaving 12 bases between. The germline V gene has CDR1 SGHTA and CDR2 FQGNSA. The CDR3 has 12 amino acids. CDR3 DNA sequence: TGTGCCAGCACCAAGGAGAGACATGGCTACACCTTC. Translation: CASTKERHGYTF.

In its sample, this clone was seen a few times. This chain links TRBV27 with TRBJ2-3; perhaps TRBD2 as D (5 bases). Trimming stripped 2 bases from V and 4 bases from J, with 10 bases between. CDR3 size: 14 residues. Germline CDR1 MNHEY, CDR2 SMNVEV (reference sequence). The CDR3 loop reads CASSLLASPDTQYF. CDR3 nucleotides: TGTGCCAGCAGTTTACTCGCTAGCCCAGATACGCAGTATTTT.

The rearrangement uses TRBV11-3 and TRBJ2-3, with 8 bases lining up with TRBD2. V lost 1 base and J lost 6; bases outside the gene matches: 6. Germline assignment: CDR1 SGHNT and CDR2 YENEEA. This CDR3 is 15 amino acids long. The CDR3 DNA sequence: TGTGCCAGCAGCTTAGCCCGGGGGGGCAGGGATACGCAGTATTTT. As protein: CASSLARGGRDTQYF.

This clone was counted once. CDR3 nucleotide sequence: TGCGCCAGCAGCCCCTCGGAGCGAGGGAGTGGGTACGAGCAGTACTTC. Protein sequence: CASSPSERGSGYEQYF. V gene TRBV4-1 combines with J gene TRBJ2-7; D possibly corresponds to TRBD2 (5 bases). V was clipped by 4 bases and J by 4 bases, with 20 bases between them. The CDR3 is 16 amino acids. Looked up from germline, CDR1 is MGHRA and CDR2 is YSYEKL.

The rearrangement uses TRBV5-8 and TRBJ2-5, with D maybe TRBD2 (6 bases). CDR1 is SGHTS, CDR2 YDEGEE, per germline. This CDR3 spans 15 amino acids. V was pared by 0 bases and J by 5 bases, with 14 bases between. The CDR3 DNA sequence: TGTGCCAGCAGCTTGGACGCGGGGCGATGGGAGACCCAGTACTTC. It translates to CASSLDAGRWETQYF.

The chain carries TRBV30 and TRBJ1-2, with D maybe TRBD1 (6 bases). The CDR3 length is 16 residues. The V and J ends lost 0 bases and 2 bases respectively, with 16 bases between them. In germline, CDR1 is GTSNPN, CDR2 SVGIG (reference sequence). CDR3 region: CAWSVRAGAPNYGYTF. CDR3 in DNA: TGTGCCTGGAGTGTACGGGCAGGGGCCCCAAACTATGGCTACACCTTC.

This chain connects TRBV12-3 or TRBV12-4 to TRBJ2-7; no clear D. Trimming took 8 bases from V and 0 from J, leaving 8 bases between them. The CDR3 is 12 residues long. CDR3 DNA: TGTGCCAGCTCGTCCCCCTCCTACGAGCAGTACTTC. As protein: CASSSPSYEQYF.

The V call is TRBV6-5, the J call TRBJ2-3, with 8 bases identical to TRBD2. This CDR3 is 13 amino acids long. Germline CDR1 and CDR2: MNHEY and SVGAGI. Germline trimming cut 10 bases from V and 7 bases from J; bases unmatched to any gene: 10. The DNA of the CDR3 is TGTGCCACCACCCCCCCGGGGGGGAATACGCAGTATTTT. Translating it yields CATTPPGGNTQYF.

This rearrangement joins TRBV7-9 to TRBJ2-3, with a tentative D call TRBD2 (5 bases). The CDR3 has 13 residues. Trimming removed 5 bases from V and 6 bases from J, with 12 bases in between. The V gene's germline CDR1 is SEHNR and CDR2 FQNEAQ (reference sequence). The CDR3 reads CASSPTSTDTQYF. In DNA, the CDR3 is TGTGCCAGCAGCCCTACTAGTACGGATACGCAGTATTTT.

This sequence joins TRBV19 and TRBJ2-5; 12 bases fit TRBD2. Germline V gene sequence: CDR1 LNHDA, CDR2 SQIVND (reference sequence). The CDR3 totals 14 residues. V was clipped by 10 bases and J by 8 bases; unmatched bases: 11. CDR3 loop: CATSRTSGEGTQYF. The CDR3 nucleotides read TGTGCCACGTCTCGGACTAGCGGGGAGGGAACCCAGTACTTC. Full variable domain (missing parts from reference TRBV19 and TRBJ2-5): DGGITQSPKYLFRKEGQNVTLSCEQNLNHDAMYWYRQDPGQGLRLIYYSQIVNDFQKGDIAEGYSVSREKKESFPLTVTSAQKNPTAFYLCATSRTSGEGTQYFGPGTRLLVL.